This is a list of T cell receptor beta chains from one sample in a study of blood T cells in healthy people across ages. TCRdb re-called the 5' RACE reads with MiXCR, one entry per CDR3 protein. This sample has 890,000 or so distinct CDR3 sequences; 60% to 80% occur once, and the top ten carry roughly 26%. Sequenced sample: blood. All receptors come from a man aged 25-45 years in good health. Each CDR3 is given with its conserved first and last residue. Each record gives: V gene, clone size, D gene, J gene, CDR3 DNA, CDR3 protein. A D gene is named only where the DNA matches it firmly. Clone size is not always given. Where it is, it says once, few, many or a class for expanded clones.

v_call: TRBV6-2/TRBV6-3
clone_size: .
d_call: TRBD2
j_call: TRBJ2-1
cdr3_nt: TGTGCCAGCAGTTACTGGGGACTAGCCCCCAATGAGCAGTTCTTC
cdr3_aa: CASSYWGLAPNEQFF

v_call: TRBV10-3
clone_size: .
d_call: .
j_call: TRBJ2-1
cdr3_nt: TGTGCCATCAGTGAGTCCCCGGCTGGGTATGAGCAGTTCTTC
cdr3_aa: CAISESPAGYEQFF

v_call: TRBV6-2/TRBV6-3
clone_size: .
d_call: .
j_call: TRBJ2-7
cdr3_nt: TGTGCCAGCACCGATACAGGGAAATACGAGCAGTACTTC
cdr3_aa: CASTDTGKYEQYF

v_call: TRBV7-2
clone_size: .
d_call: .
j_call: TRBJ1-5
cdr3_nt: TGTGCCAGCAGCTTACAACAGGGCAATCAGCCCCAGCATTTT
cdr3_aa: CASSLQQGNQPQHF

v_call: TRBV7-8
clone_size: .
d_call: .
j_call: TRBJ2-3
cdr3_nt: TGTGCCAGCAGCTTAGTGGTCTTGGTGGCAGATACGCAGTATTTT
cdr3_aa: CASSLVVLVADTQYF

v_call: TRBV12-3/TRBV12-4
clone_size: .
d_call: .
j_call: TRBJ1-5
cdr3_nt: TGTGCCACCAGACAGCTTAATCAGCCCCAGCATTTT
cdr3_aa: CATRQLNQPQHF

v_call: TRBV29-1
clone_size: few
d_call: .
j_call: TRBJ2-7
cdr3_nt: TGCAGCGTGGAGTGGGGGTATGGGAACGAGCAGTACTTC
cdr3_aa: CSVEWGYGNEQYF

v_call: TRBV7-2
clone_size: .
d_call: .
j_call: TRBJ2-7
cdr3_nt: TGTGCCAGCAGCTTAGAAGGGGGGTTTTACGAGCAGTACTTC
cdr3_aa: CASSLEGGFYEQYF

v_call: TRBV7-2
clone_size: few
d_call: .
j_call: TRBJ2-1
cdr3_nt: TGTGCCAGCAGCTTAGCAGGAGCAGTCTACAATGAGCAGTTCTTC
cdr3_aa: CASSLAGAVYNEQFF

v_call: TRBV20-1
clone_size: .
d_call: TRBD1
j_call: TRBJ1-2
cdr3_nt: TGCAGTGCTAGTGCTCCGGGACAGGGGAACTATGGCTACACCTTC
cdr3_aa: CSASAPGQGNYGYTF

v_call: TRBV4-3
clone_size: .
d_call: .
j_call: TRBJ2-1
cdr3_nt: TGCGCCAGCAGCCAAGAAGACGGCAGGGGAATCGATGAGCAGTTCTTC
cdr3_aa: CASSQEDGRGIDEQFF

v_call: TRBV7-2
clone_size: .
d_call: TRBD2
j_call: TRBJ2-5
cdr3_nt: TGTGCCAGCAGCCCCCGAGGAGCGGGGGGGGAGACCCAGTACTTC
cdr3_aa: CASSPRGAGGETQYF

v_call: TRBV6-5
clone_size: .
d_call: .
j_call: TRBJ2-5
cdr3_nt: TGTGCCAGCAGTTCCCCGGGGAGGTCGGAGGAGACCCAGTACTTC
cdr3_aa: CASSSPGRSEETQYF

v_call: TRBV7-9
clone_size: .
d_call: TRBD2
j_call: TRBJ2-1
cdr3_nt: TGTGCCATCAGCCCCCCCAGCGGGGGGAATGAGCAGTTCTTC
cdr3_aa: CAISPPSGGNEQFF

v_call: TRBV10-3
clone_size: few
d_call: .
j_call: TRBJ2-3
cdr3_nt: TGTGCCATCAGTGAGTCGAATGGGTTGAAGGGTACAGATACGCAGTATTTT
cdr3_aa: CAISESNGLKGTDTQYF

v_call: TRBV12-3/TRBV12-4
clone_size: few
d_call: TRBD2
j_call: TRBJ2-1
cdr3_nt: TGTGCCAGCAGTTTCAAGCGGGGGATATACAATGAGCAGTTCTTC
cdr3_aa: CASSFKRGIYNEQFF

v_call: TRBV7-3
clone_size: .
d_call: .
j_call: TRBJ2-3
cdr3_nt: TGTGCCAGCAGCTCCTATAACACAGATACGCAGTATTTT
cdr3_aa: CASSSYNTDTQYF

v_call: TRBV3-1
clone_size: .
d_call: .
j_call: TRBJ1-2
cdr3_nt: TGTACCAGCAGCCCTATAGGAAGAAGCTATGGCTACACCTTC
cdr3_aa: CTSSPIGRSYGYTF

v_call: TRBV29-1
clone_size: .
d_call: .
j_call: TRBJ1-6
cdr3_nt: TGCAGCGTTGAAACAGGGCATAATTCACCCCTCCACTTT
cdr3_aa: CSVETGHNSPLHF

v_call: TRBV4-3
clone_size: once
d_call: .
j_call: TRBJ2-1
cdr3_nt: TGCGCCAGCAGCCGTGCCACAGGGAGCCCCTACAATGAGCAGTTCTTC
cdr3_aa: CASSRATGSPYNEQFF

v_call: TRBV4-3
clone_size: few
d_call: TRBD2
j_call: TRBJ2-1
cdr3_nt: TGCGCCAGCGGCCAAAGCGGGGAAGCTGAGCAGTTCTTC
cdr3_aa: CASGQSGEAEQFF

v_call: TRBV4-2
clone_size: .
d_call: .
j_call: TRBJ1-6
cdr3_nt: TGTGCTAGCAGCCAAGAGGAGCGGTCACCCCTCCACTTT
cdr3_aa: CASSQEERSPLHF

v_call: TRBV6-5
clone_size: once
d_call: TRBD1
j_call: TRBJ2-5
cdr3_nt: TGTGCCAGCGCGGAGTGGGACAGCCAAGAGACCCAGTACTTC
cdr3_aa: CASAEWDSQETQYF

v_call: TRBV5-1
clone_size: .
d_call: .
j_call: TRBJ2-3
cdr3_nt: TGCGCCAGCAGGCCCGGAGGAGCGGGCACAGATACGCAGTATTTT
cdr3_aa: CASRPGGAGTDTQYF

v_call: TRBV27
clone_size: .
d_call: TRBD1
j_call: TRBJ2-5
cdr3_nt: TGTGCCAGCAGTCCCTTGACAGGGAGCGGAGAGACCCAGTACTTC
cdr3_aa: CASSPLTGSGETQYF

v_call: TRBV20-1
clone_size: once
d_call: .
j_call: TRBJ2-3
cdr3_nt: TGCAGTGCACAGGCTCGGGCAGATACGCAGTATTTT
cdr3_aa: CSAQARADTQYF

v_call: TRBV20-1
clone_size: few
d_call: .
j_call: TRBJ1-1
cdr3_nt: TGCAGTGCTAGGATCCGGCAGGGGATTACTGAAGCTTTCTTT
cdr3_aa: CSARIRQGITEAFF

v_call: TRBV25-1
clone_size: .
d_call: .
j_call: TRBJ2-7
cdr3_nt: TGTGCCAGCAGTGGCGGGTCAGCCGCCACCCACGAGCAGTACTTC
cdr3_aa: CASSGGSAATHEQYF

v_call: TRBV6-1
clone_size: few
d_call: TRBD1
j_call: TRBJ1-2
cdr3_nt: TGTGCCAGCATTAGGGACAGCGCGTATGGCTACACCTTC
cdr3_aa: CASIRDSAYGYTF

v_call: TRBV5-1
clone_size: .
d_call: .
j_call: TRBJ2-7
cdr3_nt: TGCGCCAGCAGCACCGTGGGACGACGGTACTTC
cdr3_aa: CASSTVGRRYF

v_call: TRBV5-1
clone_size: .
d_call: .
j_call: TRBJ2-5
cdr3_nt: TGCGCCAGCAGTCCGGGGGTTTCAAGAGAGACCCAGTACTTC
cdr3_aa: CASSPGVSRETQYF

v_call: TRBV7-3
clone_size: .
d_call: .
j_call: TRBJ2-7
cdr3_nt: TGTGCCAGCAGCTTAGTTTCGGGTTCTACCGAGCAGTACTTC
cdr3_aa: CASSLVSGSTEQYF

v_call: TRBV10-3
clone_size: .
d_call: .
j_call: TRBJ2-3
cdr3_nt: TGTGCCATCAGTGTTCCTCTGAGCACAGATACGCAGTATTTT
cdr3_aa: CAISVPLSTDTQYF

v_call: TRBV7-2
clone_size: .
d_call: .
j_call: TRBJ1-4
cdr3_nt: TGTGCCAGCAGCTCGCGTGGCCAGATGCTTGAAAAACTGTTTTTT
cdr3_aa: CASSSRGQMLEKLFF

v_call: TRBV28
clone_size: .
d_call: .
j_call: TRBJ2-5
cdr3_nt: TGTGCCACTACAAGGGGGGGATACCAAGAGACCCAGTACTTC
cdr3_aa: CATTRGGYQETQYF

v_call: TRBV7-9
clone_size: once
d_call: TRBD2
j_call: TRBJ2-7
cdr3_nt: TGTGCCAGCAGTACCGAACTAGCGGAGCACTACGAGCAGTACTTC
cdr3_aa: CASSTELAEHYEQYF

v_call: TRBV28
clone_size: .
d_call: TRBD1
j_call: TRBJ1-2
cdr3_nt: TGTGCCAGCAGGAGGGGACAGGGGTTTTACTATGGCTACACCTTC
cdr3_aa: CASRRGQGFYYGYTF

v_call: TRBV6-1
clone_size: few
d_call: TRBD1
j_call: TRBJ2-7
cdr3_nt: TGTGCCAGCAGTGAGGGACAGGGGTCCTACGAGCAGTACTTC
cdr3_aa: CASSEGQGSYEQYF

v_call: TRBV7-9
clone_size: .
d_call: TRBD1
j_call: TRBJ2-1
cdr3_nt: TGTGCCAGCAGCTTAGGGGACAGGGACAATGAGCAGTTCTTC
cdr3_aa: CASSLGDRDNEQFF

v_call: TRBV29-1
clone_size: few
d_call: .
j_call: TRBJ2-7
cdr3_nt: TGCAGCGTTGAAGGTCCACACGAGCAGTACTTC
cdr3_aa: CSVEGPHEQYF

v_call: TRBV18
clone_size: .
d_call: .
j_call: TRBJ1-4
cdr3_nt: TGTGCCAGCTCACCACGCTCAGCTCAAGCAACTAATGAAAAACTGTTTTTT
cdr3_aa: CASSPRSAQATNEKLFF

v_call: TRBV7-3
clone_size: .
d_call: .
j_call: TRBJ1-1
cdr3_nt: TGTGCCAGCAGCGCCGGCATGAACACTGAAGCTTTCTTT
cdr3_aa: CASSAGMNTEAFF

v_call: TRBV4-3
clone_size: .
d_call: TRBD2
j_call: TRBJ2-3
cdr3_nt: TGCGCCAGCAGCCAAAAAACCGCGGGACTAGCGGGGTCAGATACGCAGTATTTT
cdr3_aa: CASSQKTAGLAGSDTQYF

v_call: TRBV18
clone_size: .
d_call: .
j_call: TRBJ2-5
cdr3_nt: TGTGCCAGCGAAGTAGACAGATCGGGGGAGACCCAGTACTTC
cdr3_aa: CASEVDRSGETQYF

v_call: TRBV28
clone_size: .
d_call: TRBD1
j_call: TRBJ2-3
cdr3_nt: TGTGCCAGCAGTTTAGAGGGACAGGGTGTAGATACGCAGTATTTT
cdr3_aa: CASSLEGQGVDTQYF

v_call: TRBV20-1
clone_size: few
d_call: TRBD1
j_call: TRBJ2-7
cdr3_nt: TGCAGTGCTAGTGAGCCAGGGGGCGCCCCCTACGAGCAGTACTTC
cdr3_aa: CSASEPGGAPYEQYF